The clone carrying this TCR beta chain came up a few times. TCRdb redid the calling of the PCR reads with MiXCR, one entry per CDR3 protein. The sample lists fewer than 7,500 distinct CDR3 sequences, approximately 30% occurring once. Germline assignment: CDR1 LGHDT and CDR2 YNNKEL (reference sequence). This CDR3 is built from 13 residues. The V end lost 1 base, the J end lost 7 bases, and 8 bases lay between the germline ends. These data are taken from a study of immune characterization of retroperitoneal liposarcoma. J is TRBJ2-1 and V is TRBV3-1; no reliable D call. The sequenced material came from blood. The origin of this receptor is a male donor with retroperitoneal liposarcoma. The CDR3 loop reads CASSQVIGNEQFF. The CDR3 nucleotides read TGTGCCAGCAGCCAAGTAATCGGGAATGAGCAGTTCTTC.